The clone carrying this TCR beta chain was seen just once. Its antigen is not identified. This specimen belongs to a study of cytomegalovirus exposure and HLA in healthy donors. Study conclusions and caveats: Reports state that TCR beta sequences accurately predicted most subjects' HLA-A and HLA-B alleles. Information on immune exposure was restricted to one variable (CMV serostatus). Owing to their indistinguishability, certain V segments, notably TRBV6-2 and TRBV6-3, were excluded. When analyzed later, the rates of TCR association showed variation by HLA locus, with DRB1 the most and HLA-C the fewest.

This CDR3 region has 15 residues. CDR1 is SNHLY, CDR2 FYNNEI, per germline. V was shortened by 6 bases and J by 5 bases, with 19 bases between the two germline ends. PCR employed 60 Vbeta and 13 Jbeta primers. Only in-frame clones appear in the TCRdb table, and some are missing; sequencing was by immunoSEQ multiplex PCR. The repertoire holds roughly 110,000 clones, with roughly 82% as singletons. The gene calls are TRBV2 and TRBJ1-2, with a tentative D call TRBD1 (5 bases). Sample: PBMCs. The sequence was obtained from a man over 45 in good health and CMV-seronegative. DNA of the CDR3: TGTGCCAGCAGGAAACAGGTCAGCCCGGAGTATGGCTACACCTTC. This encodes CASRKQVSPEYGYTF. The full variable domain, its missing parts supplied by reference TRBV2 and TRBJ1-2, is EPEVTQTPSHQVTQMGQEVILRCVPISNHLYFYWYRQILGQKVEFLVSFYNNEISEKSEIFDDQFSVERPDGSNFTLKIRSTKLEDSAMYFCASRKQVSPEYGYTFGSGTRLTVV.